These 30 T cell receptor beta chains were sequenced from one sample in a study of blood T cell repertoires in COVID-19 (dated by TCRdb to the early 2020s). The library was built by means of the immunoSEQ multiplex PCR assay. Here the immuneACCESS table is served through TCRdb, limited to in-frame sequences with V and J called. Missing clones are a known gap in these copies; in checked studies unresolved V genes cover under half, and the rest lacks a known reason. The sample records over 100,000 clones, 85% of which are singletons. The ten largest clonotypes hold roughly a tenth of the sample. The sequenced sample was peripheral blood. The receptors were sampled from a man older than 75 with acute or convalescent COVID-19.

The chain has TRBV10-3 and TRBJ2-2; D is undetermined. The V gene lost 3 bases and the J gene lost 8 bases, with 7 bases spanning the gap. CDR1 ENHRY and CDR2 SYGVKD come from the germline V gene. The CDR3 runs to 12 residues. The CDR3, as DNA: TGTGCCATCAGTGAACTTCGTGGGGAGCTGTTTTTT. Encoded protein: CAISELRGELFF.

The chain uses TRBV15 and TRBJ1-2, with 8 bases aligning to TRBD1. V trimming: 4 bases; J trimming: 4 bases; junction bases outside the gene matches: 5. Germline V lookup: CDR1 LNHNV, CDR2 YYDKDF (reference sequence). The length of the CDR3 is 14 residues. The CDR3 loop is CATSTGQGSYGYTF. CDR3 nucleotides: TGTGCCACCAGCACCGGACAGGGTTCCTATGGCTACACCTTC.

V and J are TRBV28 and TRBJ2-7, with 12 bases identical to TRBD2. Germline trimming cut 6 bases from V and 4 bases from J; bases unmatched to any gene: 19. The CDR3 consists of 19 residues. Germline loops: CDR1 MDHEN, CDR2 SYDVKM. This chain's CDR3 is CASRGSAAGLAGGPYEQYF. CDR3 DNA: TGTGCCAGCAGGGGATCGGCAGCCGGGCTAGCGGGAGGGCCGTACGAGCAGTACTTC.

The V gene is TRBV11-2, the J gene TRBJ1-2; 9 nucleotides match TRBD1. V was pared by 5 bases and J by 8 bases, with 12 bases of the junction left unmatched. Per the germline V gene, CDR1 is SGHAT and CDR2 is FQNNGV. This CDR3 is 15 amino acids long. The CDR3 sequence is CASSTSGTGSSGYTF. CDR3 in DNA: TGTGCCAGCAGCACATCCGGGACAGGGTCGAGCGGCTACACCTTC.

The chain is built from TRBV10-2 and TRBJ1-6; the match to TRBD1 covers 8 bases. Looked up from germline, CDR1 is WSHSY and CDR2 is SAAADI. V lost 6 bases to trimming and J lost 7 bases; unmatched junction nucleotides: 8. This CDR3 comprises 15 residues. The CDR3 DNA sequence: TGCGCCAGCAGGGGTGGACAGGGTGTGAATTCACCCCTCCACTTT. Protein product: CASRGGQGVNSPLHF.

The rearrangement links TRBV9 to TRBJ2-3, with 8 positions matching TRBD1. The germline CDR1 and CDR2 sequences are SGDLS and YYNGEE. The CDR3 has 15 amino acids. With 2 bases clipped from V and 4 bases from J, the junction kept 6 bases outside the gene matches. DNA for the CDR3: TGTGCCAGCAGCGTCCTCCAGGGGGCTGCAGATACGCAGTATTTT. Encoded protein: CASSVLQGAADTQYF.

The CDR3 nucleotides are TGTGCCACCAGTGATTCTGGCGGGGGGTCGGACAATGAGCAGTTCTTC. Translating it yields CATSDSGGGSDNEQFF. This chain joins TRBV24-1 and TRBJ2-1; 8 positions agree with TRBD2. CDR3 length equals 16 residues. V lost 2 bases to trimming and J lost 5 bases; unmatched junction nucleotides: 7. Germline V gene data show CDR1 as KGHDR and CDR2 as SFDVKD.

The chain uses TRBV6-1 and TRBJ2-6; D ambiguous. V lost 6 bases and J lost 0, with 6 bases in between. Germline V gene data show CDR1 as MNHNS and CDR2 as SASEGT. The CDR3 is made up of 14 amino acids. The CDR3 DNA is TGTGCCAGCAGAACCAGCTCTGGGGCCAACGTCCTGACTTTC. It translates to CASRTSSGANVLTF.

In its sample, this clone was seen once. The rearrangement uses TRBV11-3 and TRBJ2-1; no clear D. The germline V gene encodes CDR1 SGHNT and CDR2 YENEEA. V lost 4 bases to trimming and J lost 7 bases, with 8 bases between them. The CDR3 covers 12 residues. As DNA, the CDR3 is TGTGCCAGCAGCTCGGTTGAGAATGAGCAGTTCTTC. It translates to CASSSVENEQFF.

Here the CDR3 DNA reads TGTGCCAGCAGCGACCAGGGGATCGGTGAGCAGTTCTTC. Amino acid sequence: CASSDQGIGEQFF. This chain joins TRBV7-2 and TRBJ2-1; tentatively, D is TRBD1 (6 bases). V was shortened by 5 bases and J by 9 bases, with 14 bases between the two germline ends. The CDR3 totals 13 residues. CDR1 and CDR2 from the germline V gene are SGHTA and FQGNSA.

The sample holds a few counts of this clone. The chain carries TRBV19 and TRBJ1-1; 10 positions match TRBD1. This CDR3 spans 13 amino acids. In germline, CDR1 is LNHDA, CDR2 SQIVND (reference sequence). Trimming cost V 5 bases and J 5 bases; bases outside gene matches: 2. The CDR3 nucleotides are TGTGCCAGTAGTCGGGACAGGGGAACTGAAGCTTTCTTT. It translates to CASSRDRGTEAFF.

The chain recombines TRBV5-1 with TRBJ2-1; 8 nucleotides align to TRBD2. The CDR3 runs 15 residues. With 0 bases clipped from V and 7 bases from J, the junction kept 6 bases outside the gene matches. Germline V gene lookup returns CDR1 SGHRS and CDR2 YFSETQ. CDR3 sequence reads: CASSLGTSSINEQFF. The CDR3 coding sequence is TGCGCCAGCAGCTTGGGGACTAGCTCCATTAATGAGCAGTTCTTC.

The rearrangement links TRBV4-2 to TRBJ1-2; 8 positions match TRBD1. Trimming at V came to 3 bases and at J to 7 bases, leaving 10 bases not matched to a gene. CDR3 length: 15 amino acids. Germline lookup yields CDR1 LGHNA and CDR2 YNFKEQ. The CDR3 DNA sequence: TGTGCCAGCAGCCAGGATAGAGACAGGGGAGGTGGCTACACCTTC. Residues: CASSQDRDRGGGYTF.

The rearrangement joins TRBV14 to TRBJ1-3, with D possibly matching TRBD1 (6 bases). This CDR3 spans 15 amino acids. V was clipped by 4 bases and J by 1 base, with 11 bases between them. CDR1 is SGHDN and CDR2 is FVKESK in the germline V gene. The CDR3 region is CASSPDRTSGNTIYF. The CDR3 nucleotides are TGTGCCAGCAGCCCGGACAGAACATCTGGAAACACCATATATTTT.

The chain employs TRBV7-8 and TRBJ1-5; D is possibly TRBD1 (6 bases). The CDR3 contains 13 residues. Trimming pared 5 bases from V and 5 bases from J, leaving 10 bases between. Germline CDR1 SGHVS, CDR2 FQNEAQ. The CDR3 is CASSRDTYQPQHF. The CDR3 DNA sequence: TGTGCCAGCAGCCGGGACACCTATCAGCCCCAGCATTTT.

This clone was found once. The chain is built from TRBV7-3 and TRBJ2-5, with 10 bases matching TRBD2. After removal of 2 bases from V and 5 bases from J, the junction contained 5 bases not matched to a gene. This CDR3 spans 15 amino acids. Germline V lookup: CDR1 SGHTA, CDR2 FQGTGA. The CDR3 bases are TGTGCCAGCAGCTTACGGGGGACTAGCGATGAGACCCAGTACTTC. This encodes CASSLRGTSDETQYF.

The chain combines TRBV6-2 or TRBV6-3 with TRBJ1-2; TRBD1 matches 7 bases. The CDR3 extends over 13 amino acids. The V and J ends lost 5 bases and 2 bases, in that order; junction bases with no gene match: 2. The germline V gene encodes CDR1 MNHEY and CDR2 SVGEGT. This CDR3 reads CASSLQGNYGYTF. CDR3 coding DNA: TGTGCCAGCAGTCTACAGGGGAACTATGGCTACACCTTC.

The chain combines TRBV5-6 with TRBJ2-7; D is uncertain. V was pared by 4 bases and J by 3 bases, with 8 bases between. This CDR3 contains 12 residues. From germline, CDR1 is SGHDT and CDR2 YYEEEE. CDR3 sequence: CASSAAYYEQYF. The CDR3 DNA is TGTGCCAGCAGCGCGGCATACTACGAGCAGTACTTC.

This chain joins TRBV18 and TRBJ1-1; a weak D match, TRBD1 (6 bases). V lost 3 bases, J lost 0 bases, and 14 bases lay in between. Germline V gives CDR1 KGHSH, CDR2 LQKENI. CDR3 length equals 16 residues. CDR3 sequence (DNA): TGTGCCAGCTCACCCAGCCTGGGGGCGGTGAACACTGAAGCTTTCTTT. Protein: CASSPSLGAVNTEAFF.

The chain is built from TRBV28 and TRBJ2-7; D may be TRBD1 (6 bases). Trimming removed 5 bases from V and 2 bases from J, with 10 bases in between. Looked up from germline, CDR1 is MDHEN and CDR2 is SYDVKM. This CDR3 is built from 13 residues. CDR3 in amino acids: CASSHRAPYEQYF. CDR3 nucleotides: TGTGCCAGCAGTCACAGGGCGCCCTACGAGCAGTACTTC.

In the case of this clone: The junction differs from germline at one of its ends, possibly a read error. The V gene is TRBV5-1, the J gene TRBJ2-7, with TRBD1 identical over 7 bases. Germline V gene data show CDR1 as SGHRS and CDR2 as YFSETQ. The CDR3 is 12 amino acids. The CDR3 DNA sequence: TGCGCCAGCAGCGGTGGGGACAGCTTGGGGACCTTC. Translation gives CASSGGDSLGTF. Supplemented by reference TRBV5-1 and TRBJ2-7, the full variable domain reads KAGVTQTPRYLIKTRGQQVTLSCSPISGHRSVSWYQQTPGQGLQFLFEYFSETQRNKGNFPGRFSGRQFSNSRSEMNVSTLELGDSALYLCASSGGDSLGTFGPGTRLTVT.

The chain combines TRBV6-5 with TRBJ2-2; no reliable D call. The CDR3 covers 15 residues. Germline CDR1 is MNHEY and CDR2 is SVGAGI. V lost 7 bases and J 1 base, leaving 13 bases between the germline ends. The CDR3, as DNA: TGTGCCAGCAAGTCTGGGCATATGAACACCGGGGAGCTGTTTTTT. Translated: CASKSGHMNTGELFF.

The chain recombines TRBV7-3 with TRBJ2-2, with a tentative D call TRBD1 (6 bases). V lost 4 bases to trimming and J lost 7 bases, with 10 bases between them. CDR1 is SGHTA and CDR2 is FQGTGA in the germline V gene. The CDR3 runs 13 residues. CDR3 sequence (DNA): TGTGCCAGCAGCTCACAGGGTAGCGGGGAGCTGTTTTTT. Its protein is CASSSQGSGELFF.

In this sample, this clone turned up once. This chain uses TRBV19 with TRBJ2-3; 10 positions match TRBD2. In germline, CDR1 is LNHDA, CDR2 SQIVND (reference sequence). Trimming cost V 5 bases and J 2 bases; bases outside gene matches: 10. The CDR3 has 17 amino acids. The CDR3 reads CASSFPTSGVYTDTQYF. Written as DNA, the CDR3 is TGTGCCAGTAGTTTTCCCACTAGCGGGGTCTACACAGATACGCAGTATTTT.

The chain couples TRBV24-1 to TRBJ2-3; 10 bases map to TRBD1. The CDR3 has 16 amino acids. Germline CDR1 KGHDR, CDR2 SFDVKD. The V gene end was trimmed by 0 bases and the J gene end by 7 bases; junction bases not matched to a gene: 6. The CDR3 region has the DNA TGTGCCACCAGTGATTTGAAAGGACAGGGGGTTTATACGCAGTATTTT. Its protein is CATSDLKGQGVYTQYF.

The rearrangement links TRBV5-1 to TRBJ1-2; 7 positions match TRBD1. V trimming: 0 bases; J trimming: 4 bases; junction bases outside the gene matches: 3. Germline V gene sequence: CDR1 SGHRS, CDR2 YFSETQ. CDR3 length: 14 amino acids. CDR3 nucleotides: TGCGCCAGCAGCTTGGGACAGGGAAGCTATGGCTACACCTTC. This sequence encodes CASSLGQGSYGYTF. The complete variable domain, with remaining parts taken from reference TRBV5-1 and TRBJ1-2, reads KAGVTQTPRYLIKTRGQQVTLSCSPISGHRSVSWYQQTPGQGLQFLFEYFSETQRNKGNFPGRFSGRQFSNSRSEMNVSTLELGDSALYLCASSLGQGSYGYTFGSGTRLTVV.

The chain joins TRBV27 to TRBJ1-2; D is undetermined. Per the germline V gene, CDR1 is MNHEY and CDR2 is SMNVEV (reference sequence). Trimming took 6 bases from V and 1 from J, leaving 6 bases between them. The CDR3 is 12 amino acids. CDR3 protein: CASSSLNYGYTF. The CDR3 region has the DNA TGTGCCAGCAGCTCACTTAACTATGGCTACACCTTC.

The chain combines TRBV7-3 with TRBJ1-5; D may be TRBD1 (5 bases). The V end lost 0 bases, the J end lost 7 bases, and 13 bases lay between the germline ends. The V gene's germline CDR1 is SGHTA and CDR2 FQGTGA. CDR3 length: 15 amino acids. In DNA form, the CDR3 reads TGTGCCAGCAGCTTAACTCACACAGGAGGGCAGCCCCAGCATTTT. Protein product: CASSLTHTGGQPQHF. The whole variable domain, filled in from reference TRBV7-3 and TRBJ1-5, reads GAGVSQTPSNKVTEKGKYVELRCDPISGHTALYWYRQSLGQGPEFLIYFQGTGAADDSGLPNDRFFAVRPEGSVSTLKIQRTERGDSAVYLCASSLTHTGGQPQHFGDGTRLSIL.

As DNA, the CDR3 is TGTGCCTGGAGTGTACCGGACAGGGAACTTTTGTCTGGGGCCAACGTCCTGACTTTC. Encoded protein: CAWSVPDRELLSGANVLTF. The rearrangement uses TRBV30 and TRBJ2-6, with TRBD1 matching 8 bases. The CDR3 spans 19 residues. Trimming removed 0 bases from V and 1 base from J; junction bases left unmatched: 11. Germline lookup yields CDR1 GTSNPN and CDR2 SVGIG (reference sequence).

The CDR3 here is CASSGAVNTGELFF. The CDR3 nucleotides are TGTGCCAGCTCTGGGGCAGTGAACACCGGGGAGCTGTTTTTT. This chain links TRBV7-9 with TRBJ2-2, with D tentatively TRBD1 (5 bases). CDR1 and CDR2 (germline): SEHNR, FQNEAQ (reference sequence). V was clipped by 8 bases and J by 1 base, with 11 bases between them. The CDR3 totals 14 residues.